This TCR beta chain was observed in a study of T cell responses to AZD1222 COVID-19 vaccine. Study results and caveats: CD4 TCRs covered the whole spike, strongest at regions 160-218 and 743-854. Only a handful of individuals given AZD1222 were seropositive at baseline. Scientists sampled the repertoires only once the peak T cell response had passed.

TCRdb's table, derived via immunoSEQ multiplex PCR, lists solely in-frame clones and lacks some. The data show over 100,000 clones, with more than 75% seen just once and less than 4.5% held by the top ten. The V gene lost 6 bases and the J gene lost 6 bases, with 10 bases spanning the gap. The CDR3 consists of 12 residues. In regard to this clone: The antigen is not known.

This clonotype was obtained from an adult in good health. The source material was peripheral blood, sampled on day 0 of AZD1222 vaccination. The chain links TRBV12-3 or TRBV12-4 to TRBJ2-3; D is ambiguous. The CDR3 is CASRQYRDTQYF. The CDR3 DNA reads TGTGCCAGCAGGCAGTATCGGGATACGCAGTATTTT.